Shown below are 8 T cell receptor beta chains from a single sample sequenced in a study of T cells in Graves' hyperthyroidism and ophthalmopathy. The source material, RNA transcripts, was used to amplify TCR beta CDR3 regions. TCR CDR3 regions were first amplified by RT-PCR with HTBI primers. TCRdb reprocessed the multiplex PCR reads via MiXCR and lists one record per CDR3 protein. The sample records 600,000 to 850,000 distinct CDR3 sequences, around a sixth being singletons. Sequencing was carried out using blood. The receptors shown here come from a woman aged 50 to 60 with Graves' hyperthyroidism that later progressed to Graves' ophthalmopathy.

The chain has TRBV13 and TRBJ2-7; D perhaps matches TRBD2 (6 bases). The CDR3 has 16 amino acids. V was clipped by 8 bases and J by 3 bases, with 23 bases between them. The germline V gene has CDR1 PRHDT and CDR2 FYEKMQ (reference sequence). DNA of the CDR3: TGTGCCAGCTCAATCTGGGCGGCGGGGAATCACTACGAGCAGTACTTC. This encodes CASSIWAAGNHYEQYF.

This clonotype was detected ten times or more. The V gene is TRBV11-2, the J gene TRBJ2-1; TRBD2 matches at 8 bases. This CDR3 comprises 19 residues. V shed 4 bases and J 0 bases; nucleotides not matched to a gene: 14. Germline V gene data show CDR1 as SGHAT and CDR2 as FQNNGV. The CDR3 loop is CASSSTRGSGGRSYNEQFF. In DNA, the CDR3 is TGTGCCAGCAGCTCCACACGGGGGAGCGGGGGCCGCTCCTACAATGAGCAGTTCTTC.

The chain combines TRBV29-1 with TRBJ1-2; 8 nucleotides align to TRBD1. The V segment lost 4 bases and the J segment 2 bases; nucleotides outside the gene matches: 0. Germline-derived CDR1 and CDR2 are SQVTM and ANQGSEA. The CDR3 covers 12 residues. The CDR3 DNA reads TGCAGCGTTGGGACAGGGAACTATGGCTACACCTTC. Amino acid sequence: CSVGTGNYGYTF.

CDR3: CSARDSTGDAYGYTF. The DNA for the CDR3 is TGCAGTGCTAGAGATTCCACAGGGGACGCCTATGGCTACACCTTC. The V and J genes are TRBV20-1 and TRBJ1-2; 7 positions agree with TRBD1. V dropped 0 bases and J dropped 4; count of bases not matched to a gene: 8. CDR3 length equals 15 residues. Germline V lookup: CDR1 DFQATT, CDR2 SNEGSKA (reference sequence).

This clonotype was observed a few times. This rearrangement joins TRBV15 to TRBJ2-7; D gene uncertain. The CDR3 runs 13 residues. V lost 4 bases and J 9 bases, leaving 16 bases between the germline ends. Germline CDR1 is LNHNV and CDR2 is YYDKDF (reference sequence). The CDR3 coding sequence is TGTGCCACCAGCATCTCGACGGGTACGGGGCAGTACTTC. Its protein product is CATSISTGTGQYF. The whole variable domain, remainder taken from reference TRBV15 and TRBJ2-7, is DAMVIQNPRYQVTQFGKPVTLSCSQTLNHNVMYWYQQKSSQAPKLLFHYYDKDFNNEADTPDNFQSRRPNTSFCFLDIRSPGLGDTAMYLCATSISTGTGQYFGPGTRLTVT.

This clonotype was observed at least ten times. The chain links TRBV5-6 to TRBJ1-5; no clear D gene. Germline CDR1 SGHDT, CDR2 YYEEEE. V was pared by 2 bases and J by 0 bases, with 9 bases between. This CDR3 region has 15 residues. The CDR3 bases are TGTGCCAGCAGCTTATCATTTAATAGCAATCAGCCCCAGCATTTT. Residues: CASSLSFNSNQPQHF.

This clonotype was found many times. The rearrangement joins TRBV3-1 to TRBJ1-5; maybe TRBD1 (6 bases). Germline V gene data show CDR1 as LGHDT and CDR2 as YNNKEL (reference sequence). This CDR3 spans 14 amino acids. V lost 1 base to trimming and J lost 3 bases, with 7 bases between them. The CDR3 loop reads CASSQAGANQPQHF. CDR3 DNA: TGTGCCAGCAGCCAAGCAGGGGCCAATCAGCCCCAGCATTTT.

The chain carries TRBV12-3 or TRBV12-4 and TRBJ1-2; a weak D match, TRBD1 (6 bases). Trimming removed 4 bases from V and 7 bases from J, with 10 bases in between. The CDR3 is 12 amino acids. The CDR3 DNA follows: TGTGCCAGCAGTTCAGGGGTCGCTGGCTACACCTTC. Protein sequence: CASSSGVAGYTF.